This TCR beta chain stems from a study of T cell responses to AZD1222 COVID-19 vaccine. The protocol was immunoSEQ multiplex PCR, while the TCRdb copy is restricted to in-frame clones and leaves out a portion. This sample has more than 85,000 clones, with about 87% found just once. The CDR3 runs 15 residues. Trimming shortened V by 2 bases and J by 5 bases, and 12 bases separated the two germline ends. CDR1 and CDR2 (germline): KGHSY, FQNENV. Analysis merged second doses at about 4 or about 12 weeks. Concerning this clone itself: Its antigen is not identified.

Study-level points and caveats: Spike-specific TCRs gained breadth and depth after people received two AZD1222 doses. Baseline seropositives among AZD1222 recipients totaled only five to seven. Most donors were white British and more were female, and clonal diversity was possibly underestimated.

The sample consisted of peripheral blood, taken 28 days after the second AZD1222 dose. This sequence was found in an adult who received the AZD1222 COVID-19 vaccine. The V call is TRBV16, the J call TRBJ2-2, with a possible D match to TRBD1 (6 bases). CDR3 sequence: CASSQGARGTGELFF. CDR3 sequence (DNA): TGTGCCAGCAGCCAAGGAGCAAGGGGGACCGGGGAGCTGTTTTTT.